The TCR beta chain under discussion was sequenced for a study of T cell changes during pregnancy in multiple sclerosis (dated by TCRdb to between 2017 and 2020). A note on the overall study: In women with multiple sclerosis, the researchers looked at how the T cell repertoire shifted as pregnancy progressed.

As encoded in the germline V gene, CDR1 is SGHRS while CDR2 is YFSETQ. Inclusive of the bounding cysteine and phenylalanine, the CDR3 is 16 residues long. Only CDR3 DNA remains: 48 bases, in frame from the first base. V lost 3 bases and J lost 5 bases, and the count of bases not matched to a germline gene is 12. To note about this clone: The target of this receptor is not known. Base qualities are missing; no much larger clone stands one base away.

Libraries came from the immunoSEQ multiplex PCR assay. Imported from immuneACCESS, the table was reduced by TCRdb to in-frame sequences with V and J called. These copies leave out some clones; in studies compared against another copy, an unresolved V gene accounts for under half, and the cause of the remainder is not known. Recorded for this sample are about 68,000 clones; 91% of them occurred a single time. About 2% of the sample lies in the top ten. The clonotype was recovered from a female donor with multiple sclerosis, enrolled in a pregnancy study. The chain is assembled from TRBV5-1 and TRBJ2-7, and 9 junctional nucleotides match TRBD2. Sequenced material: peripheral blood, taken in the first trimester of pregnancy. The nucleotides read TGCGCCAGCAGCTCTACGACTAGCGGCACCGGGCACGAGCAGTACTTC. This codes for CASSSTTSGTGHEQYF.